Given below is one TCR beta chain in context. This record belongs to a study of technical replicates of blood from four donors. The CDR3 extends over 14 amino acids. Trimming pared 4 bases from V and 0 bases from J, leaving 7 bases between. CDR1 and CDR2 (germline): MGHRA, YSYEKL. TCRdb's table, derived via immunoSEQ multiplex PCR, lists solely in-frame clones and lacks some. The sample includes 75,000 to 80,000 clones, approximately 94% of them seen just once. This sequence joins TRBV4-1 and TRBJ1-3, with unresolved D. The receptor's source is a human donor in good health. The sample consisted of T cells isolated from PBMCs. The DNA for the CDR3 is TGCGCCAGCAGCCCTAAGAGCTCTGGAAACACCATATATTTT. Amino acid sequence: CASSPKSSGNTIYF.